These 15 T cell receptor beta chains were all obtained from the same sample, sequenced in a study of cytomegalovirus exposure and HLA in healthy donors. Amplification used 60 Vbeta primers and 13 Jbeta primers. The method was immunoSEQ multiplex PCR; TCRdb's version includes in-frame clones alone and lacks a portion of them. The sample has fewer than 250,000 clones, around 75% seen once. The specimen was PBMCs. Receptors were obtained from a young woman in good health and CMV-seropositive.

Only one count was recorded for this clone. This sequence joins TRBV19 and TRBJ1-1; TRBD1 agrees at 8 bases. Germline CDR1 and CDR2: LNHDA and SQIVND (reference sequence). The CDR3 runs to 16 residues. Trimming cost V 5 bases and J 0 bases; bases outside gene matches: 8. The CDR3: CASSANRGGMNTEAFF. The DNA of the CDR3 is TGTGCCAGTAGTGCCAACAGGGGGGGTATGAACACTGAAGCTTTCTTT.

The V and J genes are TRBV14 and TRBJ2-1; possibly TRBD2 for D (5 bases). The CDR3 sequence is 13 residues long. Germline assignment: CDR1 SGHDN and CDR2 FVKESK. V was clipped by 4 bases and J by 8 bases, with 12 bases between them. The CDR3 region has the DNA TGTGCCAGCAGCCTAACTAGTATCGATGAGCAGTTCTTC. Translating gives CASSLTSIDEQFF.

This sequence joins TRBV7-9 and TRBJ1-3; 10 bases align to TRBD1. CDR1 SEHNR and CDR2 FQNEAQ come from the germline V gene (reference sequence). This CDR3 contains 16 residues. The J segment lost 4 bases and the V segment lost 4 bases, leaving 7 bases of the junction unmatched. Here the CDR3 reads CASSSDGQGGGNTIYF. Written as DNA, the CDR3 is TGTGCCAGCAGCTCCGATGGACAGGGGGGAGGAAACACCATATATTTT.

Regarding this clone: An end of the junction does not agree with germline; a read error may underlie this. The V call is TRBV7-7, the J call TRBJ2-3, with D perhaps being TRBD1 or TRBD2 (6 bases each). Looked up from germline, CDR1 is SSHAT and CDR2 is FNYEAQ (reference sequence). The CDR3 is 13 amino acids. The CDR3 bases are TGTGCTAGCAGCTTAGGGGGGCCAGATACGCAGTATTTT. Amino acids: CASSLGGPDTQYF. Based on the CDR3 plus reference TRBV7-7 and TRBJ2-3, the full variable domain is GAGVSQSPRYKVTKRGQDVTLRCDPISSHATLYWYQQALGQGPEFLTYFNYEAQPDKSGLPSDRFSAERPEGSISTLTIQRTEQRDSAMYRCASSLGGPDTQYFGPGTRLTVL.

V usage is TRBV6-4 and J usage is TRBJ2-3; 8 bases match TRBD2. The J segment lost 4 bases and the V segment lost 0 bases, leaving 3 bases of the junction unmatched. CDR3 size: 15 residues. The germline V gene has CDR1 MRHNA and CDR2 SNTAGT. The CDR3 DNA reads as TGTGCCAGCAGTGACTCACGGGAGGGGGCAGATACGCAGTATTTT. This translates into CASSDSREGADTQYF.

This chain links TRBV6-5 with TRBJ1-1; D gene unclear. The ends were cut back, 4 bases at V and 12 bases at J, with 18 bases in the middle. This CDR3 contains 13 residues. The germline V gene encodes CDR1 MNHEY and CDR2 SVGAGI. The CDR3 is CASSSSVDRVSFF. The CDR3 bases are TGTGCCAGCAGTTCCTCGGTTGATCGGGTCTCTTTCTTT.

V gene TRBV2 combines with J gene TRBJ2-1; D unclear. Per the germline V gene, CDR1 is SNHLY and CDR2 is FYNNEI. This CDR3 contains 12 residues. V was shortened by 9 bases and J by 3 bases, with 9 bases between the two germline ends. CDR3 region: CASSYSYNEQFF. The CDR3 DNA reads TGTGCCAGTTCCTACAGCTACAATGAGCAGTTCTTC.

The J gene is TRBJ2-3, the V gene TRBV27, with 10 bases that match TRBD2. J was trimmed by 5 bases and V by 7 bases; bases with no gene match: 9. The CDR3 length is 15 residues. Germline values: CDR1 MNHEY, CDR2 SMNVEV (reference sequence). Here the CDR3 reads CASTSGRAGIDTQYF. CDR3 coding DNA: TGTGCCAGCACAAGCGGGAGGGCCGGGATAGATACGCAGTATTTT.

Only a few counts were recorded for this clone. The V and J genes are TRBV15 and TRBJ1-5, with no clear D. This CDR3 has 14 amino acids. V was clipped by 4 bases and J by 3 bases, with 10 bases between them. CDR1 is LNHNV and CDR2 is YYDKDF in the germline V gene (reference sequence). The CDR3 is CATSMDLSNQPQHF. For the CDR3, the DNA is TGTGCCACCAGCATGGACTTATCCAATCAGCCCCAGCATTTT. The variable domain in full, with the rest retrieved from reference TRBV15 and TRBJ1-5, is DAMVIQNPRYQVTQFGKPVTLSCSQTLNHNVMYWYQQKSSQAPKLLFHYYDKDFNNEADTPDNFQSRRPNTSFCFLDIRSPGLGDTAMYLCATSMDLSNQPQHFGDGTRLSIL.

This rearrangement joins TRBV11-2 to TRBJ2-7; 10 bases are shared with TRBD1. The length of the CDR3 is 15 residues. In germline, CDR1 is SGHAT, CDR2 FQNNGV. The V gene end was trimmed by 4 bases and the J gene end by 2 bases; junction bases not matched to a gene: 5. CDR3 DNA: TGTGCCAGCAGCTCCCCCGGGACAGGGGCCTACGAGCAGTACTTC. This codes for CASSSPGTGAYEQYF.

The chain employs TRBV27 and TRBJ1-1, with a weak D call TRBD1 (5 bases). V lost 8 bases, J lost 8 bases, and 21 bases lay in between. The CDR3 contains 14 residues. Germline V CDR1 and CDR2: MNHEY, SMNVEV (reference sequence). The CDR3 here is CASCSAGVGREAFF. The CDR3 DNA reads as TGTGCCAGCTGTAGTGCGGGGGTAGGAAGGGAAGCTTTCTTT.

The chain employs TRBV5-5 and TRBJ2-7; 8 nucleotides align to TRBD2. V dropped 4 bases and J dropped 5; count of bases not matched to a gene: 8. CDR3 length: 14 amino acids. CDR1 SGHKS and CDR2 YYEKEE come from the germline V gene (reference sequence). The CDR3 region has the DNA TGTGCCAGCAGCCCCGCGGGGGGCGGGAACGAGCAGTACTTC. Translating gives CASSPAGGGNEQYF.

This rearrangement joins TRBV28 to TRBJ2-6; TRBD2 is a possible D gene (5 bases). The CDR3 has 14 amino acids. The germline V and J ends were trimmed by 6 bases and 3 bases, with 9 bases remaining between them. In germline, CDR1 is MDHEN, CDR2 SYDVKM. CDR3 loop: CASRKGSGANVLTF. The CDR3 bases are TGTGCCAGCAGGAAAGGGAGTGGGGCCAACGTCCTGACTTTC.

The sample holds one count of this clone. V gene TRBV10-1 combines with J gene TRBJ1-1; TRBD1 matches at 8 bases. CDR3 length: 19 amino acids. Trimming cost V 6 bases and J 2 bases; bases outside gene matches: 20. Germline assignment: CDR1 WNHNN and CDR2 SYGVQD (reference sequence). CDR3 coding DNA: TGCGCCAGCAGCCCCAATCGTGGAACAGGGGGAGTAAGAAACACTGAAGCTTTCTTT. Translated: CASSPNRGTGGVRNTEAFF.

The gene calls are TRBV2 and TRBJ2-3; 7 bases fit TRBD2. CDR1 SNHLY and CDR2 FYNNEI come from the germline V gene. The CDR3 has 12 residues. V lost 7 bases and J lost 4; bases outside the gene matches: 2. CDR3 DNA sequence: TGTGCCAGCACGGGGGGAGCAGATACGCAGTATTTT. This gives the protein CASTGGADTQYF.